This is a list of T cell receptor beta chains from one sample in a study of blood T cell repertoires in COVID-19. The data were produced by immunoSEQ multiplex PCR, yet TCRdb's version contains in-frame clones alone and is incomplete. The sample holds some 120,000 clones, 70% to 90% seen once. The material sequenced was peripheral blood. These TCRs come from a woman in her 50s with acute or convalescent COVID-19. Both conserved end residues are part of each CDR3. The D gene is left open where the match is weak. The size field is filled for only some rows; it gives once, few, many or a size class.

>TRBV19|-|TRBD2|TRBJ2-7
CATQVTSGTYYEQYF
TGTGCCACTCAGGTGACTAGCGGGACTTATTACGAGCAGTACTTC
>TRBV6-5|-|-|TRBJ1-2
CGTIGDYGYTF
TGTGGTACGATCGGGGACTATGGCTACACCTTC
>TRBV7-9|once|-|TRBJ2-1
CASSPNLTSSYNEQFF
TGTGCCAGCAGCCCCAACCTGACTAGCTCCTACAATGAGCAGTTCTTC
>TRBV5-1|-|TRBD1|TRBJ1-6
CASSPGQGNSPLHF
TGCGCCAGCAGCCCAGGACAGGGAAATTCACCCCTCCACTTT
>TRBV18|-|-|TRBJ2-7
CASSPSPPGTIATREQYF
TGTGCCAGCTCACCTTCCCCCCCCGGGACAATAGCCACCCGCGAGCAGTACTTC
>TRBV5-1|-|-|TRBJ2-7
CASSSSLYEQYF
TGCGCCAGCAGCAGCTCCCTCTACGAGCAGTACTTC
>TRBV18|once|-|TRBJ2-1
CASSPPNGGTYNEQFF
TGTGCCAGCTCACCACCGAACGGGGGAACCTACAATGAGCAGTTCTTC
>TRBV25-1|-|-|TRBJ2-5
CASSGAGRETQYF
TGTGCCAGCAGTGGAGCGGGCCGGGAGACCCAGTACTTC
>TRBV6-5|-|-|TRBJ2-7
CASSYEAGDTYEQYF
TGTGCCAGCAGTTACGAGGCAGGGGACACCTACGAGCAGTACTTC
>TRBV4-1|-|-|TRBJ1-2
CASSPRTGANYGYTF
TGCGCCAGCAGCCCCAGAACGGGAGCTAACTATGGCTACACCTTC
>TRBV7-6|-|TRBD1|TRBJ1-2
CASSAWTGGGYGYTF
TGTGCCAGCAGCGCATGGACAGGGGGCGGCTATGGCTACACCTTC
>TRBV9|-|TRBD1|TRBJ2-2
CASSSWTGNTGELFF
TGTGCCAGCAGCAGTTGGACAGGGAACACCGGGGAGCTGTTTTTT
>TRBV5-1|-|-|TRBJ1-1
CASSPAGVGTEAFF
TGCGCCAGCAGCCCCGCGGGGGTAGGGACTGAAGCTTTCTTT
>TRBV25-1|few|TRBD1|TRBJ1-2
CASSEYNRGLGYTF
TGTGCCAGCAGTGAATATAACAGGGGGCTTGGCTACACCTTC
>TRBV29-1|once|-|TRBJ2-2
CSVAQVPNTGELFF
TGCAGCGTTGCCCAGGTCCCGAACACCGGGGAGCTGTTTTTT
>TRBV6-5|-|-|TRBJ1-6
CASSPTGPGGPLHF
TGTGCCAGCAGCCCAACAGGGCCCGGCGGCCCCCTCCACTTT
>TRBV5-6|-|-|TRBJ2-1
CASSLGMTGAYNEQFF
TGTGCCAGCAGCCTGGGGATGACAGGAGCCTACAATGAGCAGTTCTTC
>TRBV4-2|-|TRBD2|TRBJ2-1
CASSQPGLAGRSYNEQFF
TGTGCCAGCAGCCAACCGGGACTAGCGGGGCGCTCCTACAATGAGCAGTTCTTC
>TRBV27|-|TRBD2|TRBJ2-7
CASSLFGGSTYEQYF
TGTGCCAGCAGTTTATTCGGGGGGTCTACCTACGAGCAGTACTTC
>TRBV5-8|-|-|TRBJ1-2
CASSSRGVNYGYTF
TGTGCCAGCAGCTCCAGGGGAGTGAACTATGGCTACACCTTC
>TRBV5-1|-|TRBD2|TRBJ2-7
CASSLASGSYEQYF
TGCGCCAGCAGCTTAGCTAGCGGTTCCTACGAGCAGTACTTC
>TRBV10-3|-|TRBD2|TRBJ2-3
CAISESQREGADTQYF
TGTGCCATCAGTGAGTCGCAGCGGGAGGGGGCAGATACGCAGTATTTT
>TRBV4-2|-|-|TRBJ1-3
CASSQASKGNTIYF
TGTGCCAGCAGCCAAGCGTCTAAAGGAAACACCATATATTTT
>TRBV2|-|-|TRBJ2-7
CASHGYSYEQYF
TGTGCCAGCCACGGGTACTCCTACGAGCAGTACTTC
>TRBV2|-|TRBD1|TRBJ2-7
CASSVQRDRQGANKGYEQYF
TGTGCCAGCAGTGTCCAGAGGGACCGACAGGGTGCTAATAAAGGATACGAGCAGTACTTC
>TRBV9|-|-|TRBJ1-5
CASSQTGGRGQPQHF
TGTGCCAGCAGCCAGACAGGAGGTCGAGGGCAGCCCCAGCATTTT
>TRBV2|-|-|TRBJ1-5
CASTQSNGDQPQHF
TGTGCCAGCACTCAATCTAACGGGGATCAGCCCCAGCATTTT